This T cell receptor (beta chain) was found in a study of technical replicates of blood from several donors (dated by TCRdb to the late 2010s). Library creation used the immunoSEQ multiplex PCR assay. The source is immuneACCESS, and TCRdb retained only in-frame sequences with V and J called. Part of the clones is not carried over; for the studies checked, unresolved V genes explain less than half of this, and the remainder is unexplained. This sample comprises approximately 59,000 clones, 90% to 95% of them detected only once. Together, the top ten hold 2.5% to 4% of the sample. CDR1 and CDR2, looked up from the germline V gene, are SGHAT and FQNNGV. Germline trimming amounts to 5 bases on V and 7 bases on J, with 6 as the count of junction bases outside the gene matches. From the cysteine through the phenylalanine, the CDR3 covers 14 amino acids. Only the CDR3 DNA is retained, 42 bases long and in frame from the first base.

Concerning this clone itself: The target of this receptor is not known. No base quality information exists; no much larger clone differs at one position.

The sequence came from a human donor in good health. Some clones in this sample may be carry-over from other donors' samples. What was sequenced was PBMCs. The sequence joins TRBV11-2 to TRBJ2-1; 9 bases in between match TRBD2. The DNA reads as follows: TGTGCCAGCAGCAAGACTAGCGGAGGGAATGAGCAGTTCTTC. This gives the protein CASSKTSGGNEQFF.